This T cell receptor (beta chain) was captured in a study of T cell responses to AZD1222 COVID-19 vaccine. The wider study: Pooled together were second doses at about 4 or about 12 weeks.

Using immunoSEQ multiplex PCR, the repertoire was profiled, and TCRdb retains in-frame clones only, with some absent. The data contain 140,000 to 150,000 clones, 90% to 95% of them singletons. Trimming took 6 bases from V and 4 from J, leaving 15 bases between them. Germline CDR1 reads SGHAT; CDR2 reads FQDESV (reference sequence). The CDR3 contains 15 residues. This specimen consisted of peripheral blood, obtained on day 0 of AZD1222 vaccination. The receptor's source is an adult in good health. The gene calls are TRBV11-1 and TRBJ2-2; D could derive from TRBD1 or TRBD2 (7 bases each). CDR3 loop: CASSQDREGTGELFF. Written as DNA, the CDR3 is TGTGCCAGCAGTCAAGACAGGGAGGGCACCGGGGAGCTGTTTTTT.